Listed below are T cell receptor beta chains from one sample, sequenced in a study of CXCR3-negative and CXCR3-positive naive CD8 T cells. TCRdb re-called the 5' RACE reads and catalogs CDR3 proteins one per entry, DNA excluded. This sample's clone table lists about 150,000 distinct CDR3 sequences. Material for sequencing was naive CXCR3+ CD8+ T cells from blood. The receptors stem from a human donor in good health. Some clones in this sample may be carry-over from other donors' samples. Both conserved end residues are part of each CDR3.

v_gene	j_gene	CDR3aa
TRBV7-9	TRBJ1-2	CASRSTIRTGQTGNYGYTF
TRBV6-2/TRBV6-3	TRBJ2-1	CASTTGGNEQFF
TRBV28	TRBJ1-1	CASSGQVYTEAFF
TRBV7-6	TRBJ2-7	CASATDPTGGGDEQYF
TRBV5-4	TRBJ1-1	CASSHPGGNTEAFF
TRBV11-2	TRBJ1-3	CASIDGNTIYF
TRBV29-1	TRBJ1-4	CSVLLRDSHEKLFF
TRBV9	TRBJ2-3	CASSVAGSGYTDTQYF
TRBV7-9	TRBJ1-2	CASAASSYGYTF
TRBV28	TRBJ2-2	CASSRPPTGELFF
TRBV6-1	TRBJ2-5	CASKPRWIAGAIGHETQYF
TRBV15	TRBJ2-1	CATSRSHRDLGYNEQFF
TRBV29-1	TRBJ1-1	CSVDDSGQELTEAFF
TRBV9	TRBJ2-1	CASSVTSGIHNEQFF
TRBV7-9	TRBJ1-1	CASSDRVGVWNTEAFF
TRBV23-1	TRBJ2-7	CASSPRGPFSSYEQYF
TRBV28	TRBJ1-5	CASSLLGAWDQPQHF
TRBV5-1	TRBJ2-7	CASSLSSWEGPYEQYF
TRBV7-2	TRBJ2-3	CASSPSGGADTQYF
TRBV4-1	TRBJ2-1	CASSQGLAGLIASPYNEQFF
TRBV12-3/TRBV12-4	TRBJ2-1	CASSPGQGATYNEQFF
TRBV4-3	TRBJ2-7	CASSPGAGGGYEQYF
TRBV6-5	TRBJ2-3	CASSLQVDSADTQYF
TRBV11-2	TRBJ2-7	CASSLAPQGYEQYF
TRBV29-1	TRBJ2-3	CSVEALALSTDTQYF
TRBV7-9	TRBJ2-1	CASRPSSDLLWNEQFF
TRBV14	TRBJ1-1	CASSLTVWAEAFF
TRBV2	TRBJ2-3	CASRDQRVWGTDTQYF
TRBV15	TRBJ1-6	CATSETGGYNSPLHF
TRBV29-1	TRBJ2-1	CSGQGQGVNEQFF
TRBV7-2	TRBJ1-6	CASRGMAVSPLHF
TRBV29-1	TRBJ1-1	CSAVGTASGGTEAFF
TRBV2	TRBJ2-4	CASSRRQESKNIQYF
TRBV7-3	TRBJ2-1	CASSFALAGDEQFF
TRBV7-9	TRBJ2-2	CASSLPPAGELFF
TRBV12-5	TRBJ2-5	CASGWGSETQYF
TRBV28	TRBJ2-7	CASSAFGQLPSYEQYF
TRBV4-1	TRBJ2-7	CASSQAGTGGGEQYF
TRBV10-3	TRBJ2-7	CATRTGTYEQYF
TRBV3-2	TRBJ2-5	CASSGAGGDQKETQYF
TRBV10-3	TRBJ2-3	CAISEERGGLGTDTQYF
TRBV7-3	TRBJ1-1	CASSLGLGHEAFF
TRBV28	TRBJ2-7	CASSFGTSGSSYEQYF
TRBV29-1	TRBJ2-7	CSVATGGFSPYEQYF
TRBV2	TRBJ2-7	CASMGQSYEQYF
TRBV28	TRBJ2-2	CASSLETGRIAGELFF
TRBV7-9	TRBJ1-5	CASSLGFESLNSNQPQHF